This T cell receptor (beta chain) originates from a study of blood T cell repertoires in COVID-19. The CDR3 runs 14 residues. CDR1 is SGDLS and CDR2 is YYNGEE in the germline V gene. V shed 4 bases, J shed 3 bases, and the junction held 3 bases outside the gene matches. Sequencing was performed with immunoSEQ multiplex PCR; in TCRdb, only in-frame clones are kept and a portion is missing. Seen here are 90,000 to 130,000 clones, roughly four fifths observed once, and the top ten hold approximately 4.1%. The TCR comes from a woman aged 70-85 years with acute or convalescent COVID-19. The sequencing input was peripheral blood. This chain joins TRBV9 and TRBJ1-4; TRBD1 matches at 7 bases. CDR3 sequence reads: CASSLGTANEKLFF. In DNA form, the CDR3 reads TGTGCCAGCAGCTTAGGGACAGCTAATGAAAAACTGTTTTTT.